This T cell receptor beta chain was identified in a study of shared clonotypes between healthy human individuals. Cells designated naive CD8 were CD45RO-negative and were positively selected for CCR7, with terminally differentiated effector memory CD45RA+ cells excluded. Method: immunoSEQ multiplex PCR; TCRdb's copy keeps in-frame clones and lacks some. The sample has approximately 1.9 million clones; 80% to 95% are singletons. V was clipped by 4 bases and J by 2 bases, with 17 bases between them. There are 16 residues in the CDR3. Looked up from germline, CDR1 is MDHEN and CDR2 is SYDVKM. The chain has TRBV28 and TRBJ2-5; D is perhaps TRBD1 (6 bases). The TCR comes from a man aged 18 to 30 in good health. Some clones in this sample may be carry-over from other donors' samples. The sequenced sample was naive CD8+ T cells from PBMCs. The CDR3 is CASSWAPGVVQETQYF. The CDR3 nucleotides are TGTGCCAGCAGTTGGGCCCCAGGGGTCGTACAAGAGACCCAGTACTTC.